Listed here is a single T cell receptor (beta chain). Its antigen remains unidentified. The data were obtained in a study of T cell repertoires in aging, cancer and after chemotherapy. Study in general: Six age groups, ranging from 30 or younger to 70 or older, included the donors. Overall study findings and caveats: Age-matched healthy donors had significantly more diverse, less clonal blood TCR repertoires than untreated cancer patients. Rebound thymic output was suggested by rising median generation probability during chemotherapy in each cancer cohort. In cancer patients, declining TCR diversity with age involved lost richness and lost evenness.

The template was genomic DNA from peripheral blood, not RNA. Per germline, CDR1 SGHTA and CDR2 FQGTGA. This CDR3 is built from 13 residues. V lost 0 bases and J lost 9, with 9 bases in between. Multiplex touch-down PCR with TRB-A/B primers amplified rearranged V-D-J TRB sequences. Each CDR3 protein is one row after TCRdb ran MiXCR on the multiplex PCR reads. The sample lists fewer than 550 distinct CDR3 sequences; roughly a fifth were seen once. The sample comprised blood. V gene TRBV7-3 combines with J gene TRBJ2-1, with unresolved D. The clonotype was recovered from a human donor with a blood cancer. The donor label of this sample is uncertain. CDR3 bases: TGTGCCAGCAGCTTAACCCCAGGTGGTGAGCAGTTCTTC. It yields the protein CASSLTPGGEQFF.